This TCR beta chain appears in the sequencing data of a study of radiation and T cells in renal cell carcinoma. Findings and caveats of the study: Top tumor clonotypes rose in blood 2 weeks post-radiation, then contracted.

The data were produced by immunoSEQ multiplex PCR, yet TCRdb's version contains in-frame clones alone and is incomplete. Of fewer than 200,000 clones listed, about 87% are singletons. The CDR3 runs to 15 residues. Trimming left V 1 base short and J 3 bases short, with 11 bases between. CDR1 and CDR2 from the germline V gene are SGHNT and YYREEE (reference sequence). The time point is: blood 4 weeks post-SBRT, at nephrectomy. Noted treatment: 15 Gy SBRT to primary tumor, nephrectomy 4 weeks later. Nephrectomy followed 15 Gy stereotactic body radiation by 4 weeks. As to this clone: Antigen specificity is unknown.

The starting material was blood, obtained from a patient whose treatment included radiotherapy and nephrectomy. The chain couples TRBV5-4 to TRBJ2-1, with D uncertain. This receptor was obtained from a woman in her forties or fifties with renal cell carcinoma. The CDR3 sequence: CASSLHRLYYNEQFF. CDR3 DNA: TGTGCCAGCAGCTTGCACAGATTATACTACAATGAGCAGTTCTTC.